The rows below give T cell receptor beta chains drawn from one sample of a study of blood T cell repertoires in COVID-19. Clones were read by immunoSEQ multiplex PCR, and TCRdb kept only the in-frame ones, dropping some. This table holds 290,000 or so clones, roughly 85% found once. Sequencing input: peripheral blood. The receptors were sampled from a man aged 45-65 years with active or convalescent COVID-19. Both conserved end residues are part of each CDR3. Each record gives: V gene, clone size, D gene, CDR3 length, J gene, CDR3 DNA, CDR3 protein. A D gene is named only where the DNA matches it firmly. A clone size is listed for some rows: how often the clone was seen (once, few, many), or a class if it is expanded.

TRBV18	few	-	16	TRBJ1-1	TGTGCCAGCTCACCACCGTCCCTCCCGGGTAACACTGAAGCTTTCTTT	CASSPPSLPGNTEAFF
TRBV6-5	-	TRBD2	11	TRBJ2-3	TGTGCCAGCAGGAGCGGGGGTACGCAGTATTTT	CASRSGGTQYF
TRBV6-1	-	-	13	TRBJ1-2	TGTGCCAGCAGGGCAGGGCCCTCCTATGGCTACACCTTC	CASRAGPSYGYTF
TRBV2	-	TRBD1	13	TRBJ1-5	TGTGCCAGCGGGACAGGGTTATCACAGCCCCAGCATTTT	CASGTGLSQPQHF
TRBV12-5	-	-	12	TRBJ2-7	TGTGCTAGTGGTAAGAGGGATTACGAGCAGTACTTC	CASGKRDYEQYF
TRBV2	-	-	20	TRBJ2-7	TGTGCCAGCAGACTCACCCTACCAATGTTTGGTGCCACGACGGGGAACGAGCAGTACTTC	CASRLTLPMFGATTGNEQYF
TRBV3-1/TRBV3-2	-	TRBD2	13	TRBJ2-3	TGTGCCAGCGGGGCGGGAGGGCCCAATACGCAGTATTTT	CASGAGGPNTQYF
TRBV9	-	-	14	TRBJ1-4	TGTGCCAGCAGCTTAGGTAATCAGAATGAAAAACTGTTTTTT	CASSLGNQNEKLFF
TRBV7-9	-	TRBD1	16	TRBJ1-1	TGTGCCAGCAGCCCCAAGGACAGGGGAATGAACACTGAAGCTTTCTTT	CASSPKDRGMNTEAFF
TRBV19	-	TRBD1	13	TRBJ2-7	TGTGCCAGTAGTAGACAGGGATTTTACGAGCAGTACTTC	CASSRQGFYEQYF
TRBV7-2	-	TRBD2	15	TRBJ2-1	TGTGCCAGCAGCTTAAGGCGGGAGCCCTACAATGAGCAGTTCTTC	CASSLRREPYNEQFF
TRBV19	-	TRBD1	14	TRBJ2-7	TGTGCCAGTTCAAAGGGACAGGGGTCCTACGAGCAGTACTTC	CASSKGQGSYEQYF
TRBV19	-	TRBD1	14	TRBJ1-5	TGTGCCAGTAGACAGACAGGGATCAATCAGCCCCAGCATTTT	CASRQTGINQPQHF
TRBV27	-	TRBD1	14	TRBJ2-7	TGTGCCAGCGGCCGGGACAGCCGCTCCTACGAGCAGTACTTC	CASGRDSRSYEQYF
TRBV28	-	TRBD1	13	TRBJ2-7	TGTGCCAGCAGTTTAACACAGGGGGCCGAGCAGTACTTC	CASSLTQGAEQYF
TRBV5-4	-	TRBD2	12	TRBJ2-1	TGTGCCAGCAGTAGCGGGTCCAATGAGCAGTTCTTC	CASSSGSNEQFF
TRBV19	-	-	14	TRBJ1-1	TGTGCCAGTAGTATAATGGGGGGAAACACTGAAGCTTTCTTT	CASSIMGGNTEAFF
TRBV9	-	TRBD1	14	TRBJ2-7	TGTGCCAGCGCTCCGGGACAGGGTGGGTACGAGCAGTACTTC	CASAPGQGGYEQYF
TRBV6-2/TRBV6-3	-	-	13	TRBJ2-1	TGTGCCAGCAGTCTCCGGGGGTCCAATGAGCAGTTCTTC	CASSLRGSNEQFF
TRBV3-1/TRBV3-2	-	-	16	TRBJ2-7	TGTGCCAGCAGCCCCAAAGGGGGTGGCGCCCCCTACGAGCAGTACTTC	CASSPKGGGAPYEQYF
TRBV7-6	-	-	13	TRBJ1-4	TGTGCCAGCAGCTCTGAGATTGGTGAAAAACTGTTTTTT	CASSSEIGEKLFF
TRBV18	-	TRBD2	15	TRBJ2-5	TGTGCCAGCTCAGCCACTAGCGGGAGTGGAGAGACCCAGTACTTC	CASSATSGSGETQYF
TRBV6-1	-	-	15	TRBJ1-1	TGTGCCAGCAGTGAAGTAACAGGAGCTCACACTGAAGCTTTCTTT	CASSEVTGAHTEAFF
TRBV27	-	TRBD2	16	TRBJ2-2	TGTGCCAGCAGTTGGCCCTCGGGGGGTGGTACCGGGGAGCTGTTTTTT	CASSWPSGGGTGELFF
TRBV5-5	-	-	13	TRBJ2-7	TGTGCCAGCAGCTCGGTGTCTAGCAACGAGCAGTACTTC	CASSSVSSNEQYF
TRBV19	-	-	15	TRBJ2-7	TGTGCCAGTAGTATAGGACAGGCCCCCTGGGACGAGCAGTACTTC	CASSIGQAPWDEQYF
TRBV28	-	-	20	TRBJ1-4	TGTGCCAGCAGTTTACCCCTTGGAGGGAGAAACTATGCAACTAATGAAAAACTGTTTTTT	CASSLPLGGRNYATNEKLFF
TRBV9	-	-	13	TRBJ2-1	TGTGCCAGCAGCGTAGGGGCTCAAATTGAGCAGTTCTTC	CASSVGAQIEQFF
TRBV7-6	-	-	14	TRBJ1-4	TGTGCCAGGGACGGGCCTCAAGTACTAGGAAAACTGTTTTTT	CARDGPQVLGKLFF